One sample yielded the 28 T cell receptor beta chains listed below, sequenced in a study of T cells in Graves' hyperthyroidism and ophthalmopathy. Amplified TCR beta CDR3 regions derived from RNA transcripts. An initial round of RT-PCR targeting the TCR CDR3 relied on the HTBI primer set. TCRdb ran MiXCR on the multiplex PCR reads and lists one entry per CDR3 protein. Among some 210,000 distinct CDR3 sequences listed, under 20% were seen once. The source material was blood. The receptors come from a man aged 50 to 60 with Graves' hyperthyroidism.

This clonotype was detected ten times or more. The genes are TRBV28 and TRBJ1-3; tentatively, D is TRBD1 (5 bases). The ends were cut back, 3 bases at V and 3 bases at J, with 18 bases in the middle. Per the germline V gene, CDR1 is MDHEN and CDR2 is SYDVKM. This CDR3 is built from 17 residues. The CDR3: CASSLWGLAKIGNTIYF. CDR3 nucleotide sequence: TGTGCCAGCAGTTTGTGGGGACTGGCTAAAATTGGAAACACCATATATTTT.

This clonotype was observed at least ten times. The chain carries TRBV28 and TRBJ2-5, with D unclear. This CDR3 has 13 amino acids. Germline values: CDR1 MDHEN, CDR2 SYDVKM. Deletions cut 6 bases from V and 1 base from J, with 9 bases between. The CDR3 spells CASSYLGQETQYF. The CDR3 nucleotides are TGTGCCAGCAGCTACTTGGGCCAAGAGACCCAGTACTTC.

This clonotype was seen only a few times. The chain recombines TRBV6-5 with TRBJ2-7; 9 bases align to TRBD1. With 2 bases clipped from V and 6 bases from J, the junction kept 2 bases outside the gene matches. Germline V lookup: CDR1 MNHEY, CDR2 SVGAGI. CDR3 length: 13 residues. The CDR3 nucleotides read TGTGCCAGCAGTTACGGGACAGGGATCGAGCAGTACTTC. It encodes CASSYGTGIEQYF.

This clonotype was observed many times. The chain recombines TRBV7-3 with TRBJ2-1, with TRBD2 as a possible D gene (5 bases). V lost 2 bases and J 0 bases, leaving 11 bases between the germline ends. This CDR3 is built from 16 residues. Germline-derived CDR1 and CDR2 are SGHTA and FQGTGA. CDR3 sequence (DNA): TGTGCCAGCAGCTTATACGGTGGAGGCTCCTACAATGAGCAGTTCTTC. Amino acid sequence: CASSLYGGGSYNEQFF.

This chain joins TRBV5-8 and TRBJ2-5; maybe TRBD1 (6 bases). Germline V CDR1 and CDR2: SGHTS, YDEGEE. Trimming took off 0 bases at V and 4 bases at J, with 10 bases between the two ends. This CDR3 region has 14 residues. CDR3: CASSLDRVSETQYF. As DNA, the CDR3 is TGTGCCAGCAGCTTGGACAGGGTGTCAGAGACCCAGTACTTC.

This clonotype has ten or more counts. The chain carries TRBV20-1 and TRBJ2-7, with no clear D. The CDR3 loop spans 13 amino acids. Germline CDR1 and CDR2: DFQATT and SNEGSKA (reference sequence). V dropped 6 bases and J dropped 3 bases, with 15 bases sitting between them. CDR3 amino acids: CSAPVSPDYEQYF. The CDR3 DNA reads TGCAGTGCCCCTGTTTCCCCGGACTACGAGCAGTACTTC.

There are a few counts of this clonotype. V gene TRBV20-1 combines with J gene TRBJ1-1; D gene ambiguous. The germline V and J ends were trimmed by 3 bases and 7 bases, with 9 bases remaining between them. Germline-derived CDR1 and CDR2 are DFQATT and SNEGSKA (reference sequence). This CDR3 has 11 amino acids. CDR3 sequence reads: CSASGQLEAFF. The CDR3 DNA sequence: TGCAGTGCTAGTGGGCAGCTTGAAGCTTTCTTT.

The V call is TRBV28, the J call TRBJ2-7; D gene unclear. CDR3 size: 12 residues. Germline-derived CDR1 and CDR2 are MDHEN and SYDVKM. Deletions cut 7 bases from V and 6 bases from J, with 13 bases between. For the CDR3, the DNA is TGTGCCAGCACCCTGCCCTCAGGCGAGCAGTACTTC. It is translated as CASTLPSGEQYF.

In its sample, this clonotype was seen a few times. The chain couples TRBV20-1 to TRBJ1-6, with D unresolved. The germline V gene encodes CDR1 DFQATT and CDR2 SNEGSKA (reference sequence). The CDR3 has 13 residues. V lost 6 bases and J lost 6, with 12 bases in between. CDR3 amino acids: CSAGDNFNSPLHF. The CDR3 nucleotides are TGCAGTGCCGGGGATAATTTTAATTCACCCCTCCACTTT.

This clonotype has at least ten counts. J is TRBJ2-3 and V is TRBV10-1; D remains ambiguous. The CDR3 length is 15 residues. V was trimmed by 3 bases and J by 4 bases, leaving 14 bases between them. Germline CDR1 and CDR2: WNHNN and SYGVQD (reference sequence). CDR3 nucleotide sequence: TGCGCCAGCAGTGATGGTAGATACCGGGCAGATACGCAGTATTTT. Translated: CASSDGRYRADTQYF.

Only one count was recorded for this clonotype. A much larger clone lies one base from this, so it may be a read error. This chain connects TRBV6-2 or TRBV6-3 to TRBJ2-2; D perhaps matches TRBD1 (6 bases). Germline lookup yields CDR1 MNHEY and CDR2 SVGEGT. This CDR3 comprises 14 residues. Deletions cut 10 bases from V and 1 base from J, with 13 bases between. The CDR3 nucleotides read TGTGCCATCCTAGGGGGAATGAACACCGGGGAGCTGTTTTTT. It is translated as CAILGGMNTGELFF.

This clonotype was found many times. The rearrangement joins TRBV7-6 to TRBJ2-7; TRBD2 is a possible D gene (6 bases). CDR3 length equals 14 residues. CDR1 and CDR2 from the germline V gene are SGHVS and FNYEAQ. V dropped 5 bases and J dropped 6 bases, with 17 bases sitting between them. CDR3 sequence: CASSGNSGSSEQYF. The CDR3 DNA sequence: TGTGCCAGCAGCGGGAATAGCGGATCCAGCGAGCAGTACTTC.

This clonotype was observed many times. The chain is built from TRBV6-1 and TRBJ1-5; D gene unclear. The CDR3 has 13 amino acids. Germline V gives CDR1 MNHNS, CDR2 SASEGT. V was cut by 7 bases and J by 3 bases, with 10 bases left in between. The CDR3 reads CASKDSPNQPQHF. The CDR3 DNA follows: TGTGCCAGCAAAGACTCCCCCAATCAGCCCCAGCATTTT.

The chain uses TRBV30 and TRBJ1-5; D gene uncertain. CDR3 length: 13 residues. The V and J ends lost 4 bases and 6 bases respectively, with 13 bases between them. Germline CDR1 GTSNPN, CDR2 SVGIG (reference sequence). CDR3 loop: CAWTTRPGQPQHF. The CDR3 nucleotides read TGTGCCTGGACGACGAGGCCGGGTCAGCCCCAGCATTTT.

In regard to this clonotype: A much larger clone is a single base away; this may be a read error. The CDR3 loop reads CASSATSGSRSEQYF. In DNA form, the CDR3 reads TGTGCCAGCAGTGCGACTAGCGGGAGCCGATCCGAGCAGTACTTC. This chain uses TRBV6-1 with TRBJ2-7, with 12 positions matching TRBD2. Looked up from germline, CDR1 is MNHNS and CDR2 is SASEGT. The CDR3 extends over 15 amino acids. Trimming cost V 4 bases and J 6 bases; bases outside gene matches: 7.

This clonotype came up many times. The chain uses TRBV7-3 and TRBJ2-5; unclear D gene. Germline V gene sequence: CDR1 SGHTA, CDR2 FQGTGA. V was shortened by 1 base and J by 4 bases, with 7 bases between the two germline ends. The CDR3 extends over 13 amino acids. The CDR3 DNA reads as TGTGCCAGCAGCTTAATGATGGGAGAGACCCAGTACTTC. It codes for CASSLMMGETQYF. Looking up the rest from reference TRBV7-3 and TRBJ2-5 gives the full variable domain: GAGVSQTPSNKVTEKGKYVELRCDPISGHTALYWYRQSLGQGPEFLIYFQGTGAADDSGLPNDRFFAVRPEGSVSTLKIQRTERGDSAVYLCASSLMMGETQYFGPGTRLLVL.

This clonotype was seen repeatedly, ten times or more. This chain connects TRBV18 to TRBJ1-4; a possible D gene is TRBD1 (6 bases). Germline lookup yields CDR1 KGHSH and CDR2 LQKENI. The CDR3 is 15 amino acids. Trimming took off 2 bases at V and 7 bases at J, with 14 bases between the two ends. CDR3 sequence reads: CASSPGGVGAEKLFF. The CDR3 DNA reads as TGTGCCAGCTCACCAGGTGGCGTGGGGGCTGAAAAACTGTTTTTT.

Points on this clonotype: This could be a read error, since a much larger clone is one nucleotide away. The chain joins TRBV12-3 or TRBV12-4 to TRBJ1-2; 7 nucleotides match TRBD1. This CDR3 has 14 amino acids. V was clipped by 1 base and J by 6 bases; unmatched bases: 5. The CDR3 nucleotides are TGTGCCAGCAGTTTAGACAGGGGAAGGAATGGCTACACCTTC. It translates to CASSLDRGRNGYTF.

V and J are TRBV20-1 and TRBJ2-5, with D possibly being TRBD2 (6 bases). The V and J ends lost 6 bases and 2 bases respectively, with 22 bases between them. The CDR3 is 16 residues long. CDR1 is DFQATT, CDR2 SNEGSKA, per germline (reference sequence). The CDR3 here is CSAGTWRAESQETQYF. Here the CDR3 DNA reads TGCAGTGCGGGGACCTGGAGGGCAGAATCACAAGAGACCCAGTACTTC.

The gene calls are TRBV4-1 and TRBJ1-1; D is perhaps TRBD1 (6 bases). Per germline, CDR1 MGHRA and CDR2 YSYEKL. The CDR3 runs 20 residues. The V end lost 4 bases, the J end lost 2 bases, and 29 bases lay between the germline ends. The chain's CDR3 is CASSLKKGGGRLWGNTEAFF. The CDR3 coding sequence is TGCGCCAGCAGCCTCAAAAAAGGGGGGGGGCGTCTTTGGGGCAACACTGAAGCTTTCTTT.

The CDR3 region is CSAREGYEQYF. CDR3 DNA: TGCAGTGCTAGGGAGGGCTACGAGCAGTACTTC. This rearrangement joins TRBV20-1 to TRBJ2-7; weak D call: TRBD2 (6 bases). Germline values: CDR1 DFQATT, CDR2 SNEGSKA (reference sequence). The length of the CDR3 is 11 residues. V shed 3 bases and J shed 3 bases, with 6 bases lying between them.

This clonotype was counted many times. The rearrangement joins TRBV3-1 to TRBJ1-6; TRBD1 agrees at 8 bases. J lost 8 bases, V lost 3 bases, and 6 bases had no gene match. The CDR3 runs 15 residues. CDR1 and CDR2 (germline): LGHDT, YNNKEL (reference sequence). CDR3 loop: CASSHGTGPYSPLHF. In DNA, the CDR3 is TGTGCCAGCAGCCACGGGACAGGACCTTATTCACCCCTCCACTTT.

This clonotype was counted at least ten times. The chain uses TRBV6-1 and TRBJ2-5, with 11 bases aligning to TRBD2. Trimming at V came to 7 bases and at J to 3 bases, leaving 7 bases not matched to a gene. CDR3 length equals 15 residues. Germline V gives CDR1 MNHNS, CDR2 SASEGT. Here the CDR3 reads CASKTLAGAEETQYF. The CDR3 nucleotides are TGTGCCAGCAAGACACTAGCGGGAGCGGAAGAGACCCAGTACTTC.

In nucleotides, the CDR3 is TGCAGTGCCCCGGACCGGGTAGTCTACACCTTC. It is translated as CSAPDRVVYTF. The rearrangement links TRBV20-1 to TRBJ1-2; D not certain. CDR3 length: 11 residues. Trimming cost V 6 bases and J 10 bases, with 15 bases left between them. CDR1 and CDR2 (germline): DFQATT, SNEGSKA (reference sequence).

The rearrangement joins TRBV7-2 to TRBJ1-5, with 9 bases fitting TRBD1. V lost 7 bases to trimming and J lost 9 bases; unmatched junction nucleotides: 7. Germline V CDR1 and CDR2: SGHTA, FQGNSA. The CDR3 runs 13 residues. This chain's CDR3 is CASKRDREGPQHF. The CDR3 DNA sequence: TGTGCCAGCAAACGGGACAGGGAAGGGCCCCAGCATTTT.

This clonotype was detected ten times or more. The CDR3 DNA reads as TGTGCCAGCAGCTTAGGGGCCATCGCGGACCCCACTGAAGCTTTCTTT. This sequence encodes CASSLGAIADPTEAFF. The chain joins TRBV11-3 to TRBJ1-1; D unresolved. The CDR3 is 16 residues long. Trimming removed 1 base from V and 4 bases from J, with 16 bases in between. Germline V gives CDR1 SGHNT, CDR2 YENEEA.

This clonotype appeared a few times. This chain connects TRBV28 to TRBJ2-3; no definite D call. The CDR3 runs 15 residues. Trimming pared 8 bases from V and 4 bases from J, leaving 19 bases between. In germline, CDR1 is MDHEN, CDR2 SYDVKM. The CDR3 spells CASFPGLGKADTQYF. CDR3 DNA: TGTGCCAGCTTTCCTGGGTTGGGGAAGGCAGATACGCAGTATTTT.

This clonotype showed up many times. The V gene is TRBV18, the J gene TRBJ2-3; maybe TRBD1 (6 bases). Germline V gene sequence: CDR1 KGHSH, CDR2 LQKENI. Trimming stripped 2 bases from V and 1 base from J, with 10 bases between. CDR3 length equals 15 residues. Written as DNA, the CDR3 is TGTGCCAGCTCACCAGGTTACAGGGGCACAGATACGCAGTATTTT. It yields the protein CASSPGYRGTDTQYF. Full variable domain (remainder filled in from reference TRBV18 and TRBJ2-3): NAGVMQNPRHLVRRRGQEARLRCSPMKGHSHVYWYRQLPEEGLKFMVYLQKENIIDESGMPKERFSAEFPKEGPSILRIQQVVRGDSAAYFCASSPGYRGTDTQYFGPGTRLTVL.